This T cell receptor (beta chain) originates from a study of CD8+CD57+ T cells in acquired aplastic anemia. This clonotype was recorded at least ten times. Antigen: not known. Germline lookup yields CDR1 LGHNA and CDR2 YNFKEQ. This CDR3 spans 15 amino acids. V was cut by 1 base and J by 7 bases, with 16 bases left in between. Whole-study results and caveats: Patients had approximately 30 CD8+ CDR3 sequences in common with controls (the shared set).

All sequencing subjects had displayed CD8+CD57+ cell expansion on flow cytometry. Severe acquired aplastic anemia was the diagnosis recorded for all patients. No therapy was given to patients before blood sampling. CDR3 and TCR beta VDJ profiling relied on genomic DNA as the template. MiXCR was run by TCRdb on the reads, yielding one entry per CDR3 protein. The repertoire holds fewer than 200,000 distinct CDR3 sequences, with 47% as singletons. Sequenced material: sorted CD4+, CD8+, or CD8+CD57+ T cells (not recorded which) from PBMCs. The chain is built from TRBV4-2 and TRBJ1-2; TRBD1 is a possible D gene (5 bases). The TCR comes from a human donor with aplastic anemia. CDR3 sequence (DNA): TGTGCCAGCAGCCAAGTAGCTGAAACAGGCTCTGGCTACACCTTC. Translating it yields CASSQVAETGSGYTF.